This T cell receptor beta chain was sequenced during a study of response to subunit inactivated influenza vaccine. Findings and limits, study-wide: After each seasonal influenza vaccination, few new T cells are recruited, the authors suggested.

Germline V gives CDR1 SGHTA, CDR2 FQGNSA. Trimming pared 4 bases from V and 4 bases from J, leaving 15 bases between. This CDR3 spans 15 amino acids. TCRdb called the RT-PCR reads again in MiXCR, with one record for every CDR3 protein. The data show about 500,000 distinct CDR3 sequences, with about 15% seen just once and roughly 3.1% held by the top ten. The sample holds a few counts of this clonotype. Its antigen is unknown. This sequence was found in a man aged 50-75 years who received an inactivated influenza vaccine. The V call is TRBV7-2, the J call TRBJ2-3; D possibly uses TRBD1 or TRBD2 (5 bases each). The sequenced sample was CD4+ T cells sorted from PBMCs, obtained 23 to 25 months after vaccination. CDR3 coding DNA: TGTGCCAGCAGCTCAACCGGGACCATTTCAGATACGCAGTATTTT. Protein: CASSSTGTISDTQYF.